The 8 T cell receptor beta chains below were found in one sample sequenced in a study of T cells in Graves' hyperthyroidism and ophthalmopathy. Using RNA transcripts as the source, TCR beta CDR3 regions were amplified. With the HTBI primer set, the TCR CDR3 went through a first round of RT-PCR. TCRdb analysed the multiplex PCR reads with MiXCR anew, one entry per CDR3 protein. The sample lists hundreds of thousands of distinct CDR3 sequences; more than 30% were seen once. Input material: blood. The receptor source for this set is a man between 18 and 29 years old with Graves' hyperthyroidism.

This clonotype appeared a few times. J is TRBJ2-5 and V is TRBV4-2; 8 bases map to TRBD1. The trim removed 4 bases at V and 4 bases at J, leaving 5 bases unmatched. This CDR3 comprises 14 residues. Germline V CDR1 and CDR2: LGHNA, YNFKEQ. CDR3 residues: CASSPTTGVETQYF. CDR3 in DNA: TGTGCCAGCAGCCCGACGACAGGGGTAGAGACCCAGTACTTC.

This clonotype was found many times. The germline gene is not matched at one end of the junction; a read error may be the cause. CDR3 sequence (DNA): TGCAGCGTTGCCGGGCAGACTAACACCAGGGAGCTGTTTTTT. Amino acid sequence: CSVAGQTNTRELFF. The chain combines TRBV29-1 with TRBJ2-2; D perhaps matches TRBD2 (5 bases). Germline CDR1 reads SQVTM; CDR2 reads ANQGSEA. The CDR3 contains 14 residues.

This clonotype was observed many times. J is TRBJ2-7 and V is TRBV7-2; 7 bases are shared with TRBD1. There are 15 residues in the CDR3. V was clipped by 4 bases and J by 2 bases; unmatched bases: 8. Germline-derived CDR1 and CDR2 are SGHTA and FQGNSA. CDR3 residues: CASSWSGTEPYEQYF. The CDR3 DNA reads TGTGCCAGCAGCTGGTCCGGGACAGAACCCTACGAGCAGTACTTC.

With respect to this clonotype: This may arise from a read error, as a much more abundant clone is one base away. The V and J genes are TRBV7-9 and TRBJ2-7; D not resolved. CDR1 is SEHNR, CDR2 FQNEAQ, per germline (reference sequence). V dropped 5 bases and J dropped 2 bases, with 10 bases sitting between them. The CDR3 is made up of 13 amino acids. The CDR3 coding sequence is TGTGCCAGCAGCCCTACAAGACCCTACGAGCAGTACTTC. Translated: CASSPTRPYEQYF.

This sequence joins TRBV7-9 and TRBJ1-6; D unresolved. The CDR3 loop spans 17 amino acids. Deletions cut 3 bases from V and 6 bases from J, with 18 bases between. CDR1 is SEHNR and CDR2 is FQNEAQ in the germline V gene (reference sequence). The CDR3 spells CASSLNGNTGINSPLHF. CDR3 DNA: TGTGCCAGCAGCTTGAACGGGAACACCGGCATTAATTCACCCCTCCACTTT.

The CDR3 nucleotides read TGTGCCATCAGCGGCGCGGGGACAGGCGAGCAGTACTTC. Encoded protein: CAISGAGTGEQYF. This chain joins TRBV27 and TRBJ2-5; 8 bases are shared with TRBD1. The J call may not be correct, given that the DNA end is closer to TRBJ2-7. CDR1 MNHEY and CDR2 SMNVEV come from the germline V gene (reference sequence). The CDR3 runs 13 residues.

The chain uses TRBV10-3 and TRBJ2-7; 11 nucleotides match TRBD2. With 4 bases clipped from V and 2 bases from J, the junction kept 7 bases outside the gene matches. Germline CDR1 and CDR2: ENHRY and SYGVKD. CDR3 length: 16 residues. The chain's CDR3 is CAISASSSGRTYEQYF. CDR3 bases: TGTGCCATCAGTGCATCCTCTAGCGGGAGGACCTACGAGCAGTACTTC.

On this clonotype itself: Mismatch with germline at one junction end may stem from a read error. The V call is TRBV7-9, the J call TRBJ2-7; D is perhaps TRBD1 (6 bases). The germline V gene has CDR1 SEHNR and CDR2 FQNEAQ (reference sequence). The CDR3 sequence is 16 residues long. For the CDR3, the DNA is TGCGCCAGCAGCCAAGAACCCACTGGACAGCCCTACGAGCAGTACTTC. Translation: CASSQEPTGQPYEQYF.